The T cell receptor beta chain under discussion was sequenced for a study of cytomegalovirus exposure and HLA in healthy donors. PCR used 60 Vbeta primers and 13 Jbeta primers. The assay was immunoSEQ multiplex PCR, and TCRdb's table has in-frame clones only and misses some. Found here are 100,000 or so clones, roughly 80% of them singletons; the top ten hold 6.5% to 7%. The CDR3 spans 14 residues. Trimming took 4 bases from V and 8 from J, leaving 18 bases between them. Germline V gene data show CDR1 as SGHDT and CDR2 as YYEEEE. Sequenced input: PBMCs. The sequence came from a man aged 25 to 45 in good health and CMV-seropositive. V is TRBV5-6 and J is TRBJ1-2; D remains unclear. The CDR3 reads CASSPPGSHGGYTF. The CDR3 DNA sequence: TGTGCCAGCAGCCCACCCGGATCCCACGGGGGCTACACCTTC.